The 9 T cell receptor beta chains below come from one sample, sequenced in a study of T cell responses to AZD1222 COVID-19 vaccine listed by TCRdb under 2021. Receptor libraries were prepared by the immunoSEQ multiplex PCR assay. Entries here come from immuneACCESS through TCRdb and include only in-frame sequences with V and J called. Some clones fail to appear in such tables; in the studies checked, an unresolved V gene covers under half of the shortfall, and the cause of the remainder is unknown. This sample is represented by approximately 120,000 clones; 85% of them were singletons. Clones ranked in the top ten supply 4.4% of the sample. In the paper's terms, the time point label means: about 28 days (+/-7) after the second vaccine dose. The source was peripheral blood, collected 28 days after the second AZD1222 dose. These receptors originate from an adult who received the AZD1222 COVID-19 vaccine.

V usage is TRBV10-3 and J usage is TRBJ1-2, with a tentative D call TRBD1 (5 bases). CDR3 length: 14 amino acids. The V end lost 3 bases, the J end lost 0 bases, and 8 bases lay between the germline ends. CDR1 is ENHRY, CDR2 SYGVKD, per germline. CDR3 sequence reads: CAISEAGPNYGYTF. The CDR3 region has the DNA TGTGCCATCAGTGAAGCAGGGCCTAACTATGGCTACACCTTC.

The DNA for the CDR3 is TGTGCCAGCAGCCCCGGACCGATGGGGACTGAAGCTTTCTTT. This gives the protein CASSPGPMGTEAFF. The gene calls are TRBV5-4 and TRBJ1-1; D is unresolved. The V gene's germline CDR1 is SGHNT and CDR2 YYREEE (reference sequence). This CDR3 has 14 amino acids. V lost 4 bases and J 5 bases, leaving 15 bases between the germline ends.

The chain joins TRBV6-1 to TRBJ2-2; a possible D gene is TRBD2 (6 bases). Germline-derived CDR1 and CDR2 are MNHNS and SASEGT. V lost 1 base and J lost 6, with 6 bases in between. The CDR3 sequence is 13 residues long. The CDR3 loop is CASSEGGAGELFF. The DNA for the CDR3 is TGTGCCAGCAGTGAAGGCGGGGCCGGGGAGCTGTTTTTT.

The genes are TRBV18 and TRBJ2-7; 12 nucleotides line up with TRBD1. V dropped 0 bases and J dropped 5; count of bases not matched to a gene: 2. The CDR3 length is 15 residues. CDR1 and CDR2 from the germline V gene are KGHSH and LQKENI. The CDR3 bases are TGTGCCAGCTCACCACCCGGGACAGGGGGCAACGAGCAGTACTTC. Amino acid sequence: CASSPPGTGGNEQYF.

The genes are TRBV19 and TRBJ1-3; D unresolved. V was clipped by 5 bases and J by 5 bases, with 13 bases between them. The CDR3 is 14 amino acids. CDR1 LNHDA and CDR2 SQIVND come from the germline V gene (reference sequence). The CDR3 bases are TGTGCCAGTAGTTATACCGGGAAAAGAAACACCATATATTTT. This sequence encodes CASSYTGKRNTIYF.

The chain joins TRBV7-2 to TRBJ1-4; D gene uncertain. The CDR3 extends over 15 amino acids. The germline V gene encodes CDR1 SGHTA and CDR2 FQGNSA. V was cut by 5 bases and J by 3 bases, with 13 bases left in between. Written as DNA, the CDR3 is TGTGCCAGCAGCACTGAGGGCAATCCTAATGAAAAACTGTTTTTT. Translation: CASSTEGNPNEKLFF.

The gene calls are TRBV10-1 and TRBJ2-3; D is perhaps TRBD1 (7 bases). The CDR3 is 15 amino acids. Trimming left V 8 bases short and J 11 bases short, with 26 bases between. Germline CDR1 WNHNN, CDR2 SYGVQD (reference sequence). CDR3 bases: TGCGCCAGCGAATGGCCGGGACTCCGGCAGGGGGGGCAGTATTTT. Protein: CASEWPGLRQGGQYF.

This chain links TRBV23-1 with TRBJ2-7; TRBD1 aligns across 10 bases. TRBV23-1 is reported as an ORF; its role is uncertain. The CDR3 totals 17 residues. The junction had 11 bases not matched to a gene; V was cut back by 0 bases and J by 6 bases. The CDR3 reads CASSQSVGTGDNCEQYF. CDR3 DNA sequence: TGCGCCAGCAGTCAATCGGTAGGGACAGGGGATAATTGCGAGCAGTACTTC.

The rearrangement uses TRBV5-1 and TRBJ1-3; a weak D match, TRBD1 (6 bases). The CDR3 runs 14 residues. Trimming left V 4 bases short and J 4 bases short, with 12 bases between. Germline V gene data show CDR1 as SGHRS and CDR2 as YFSETQ. Here the CDR3 reads CASSIGGSGNTIYF. CDR3 DNA sequence: TGCGCCAGCAGCATCGGGGGCTCCGGAAACACCATATATTTT.